Listed here are 25 T cell receptor beta chains from one sample, sequenced in a study of blood T cells in healthy people across ages. For the second PCR, which ran for about 7 to 12 cycles, a sample-barcoded 5' primer and a J-beta primer mix were used. TCRdb reprocessed the 5' RACE reads with MiXCR, giving one entry per CDR3 protein. The sample lists about 640,000 distinct CDR3 sequences; around 54% were seen once. Input material: blood. Every receptor here comes from a man aged 60-69 years in good health.

This chain links TRBV3-1 with TRBJ2-7, with D perhaps matching TRBD1 (5 bases). Germline CDR1 reads LGHDT; CDR2 reads YNNKEL (reference sequence). This CDR3 has 15 amino acids. Trimming removed 0 bases at V and 10 bases at J, with 19 bases between. CDR3 nucleotides: TGTGCCAGCAGCCAAGATCAGGGCAGGGCTATGGCTCAGTACTTC. It yields the protein CASSQDQGRAMAQYF.

The table lists this clonotype with a few counts. The V call is TRBV20-1, the J call TRBJ1-2; the D gene is possibly TRBD1 (6 bases). The germline V gene has CDR1 DFQATT and CDR2 SNEGSKA (reference sequence). This CDR3 spans 14 amino acids. V shed 5 bases and J shed 3 bases, with 16 bases lying between them. CDR3 DNA: TGCAGTGCTGGAGGGGGGGCTGGCTACTATGGCTACACCTTC. It encodes CSAGGGAGYYGYTF.

In this sample, this clonotype turned up once. V is TRBV12-3 or TRBV12-4 and J is TRBJ1-2; D ambiguous. V lost 3 bases and J lost 0, with 14 bases in between. The CDR3 runs to 16 residues. For the CDR3, the DNA is TGTGCCAGCAGTTTTATGGGAGAGCCTACTAACTATGGCTACACCTTC. Its protein product is CASSFMGEPTNYGYTF.

A few counts support this clonotype. The chain combines TRBV7-2 with TRBJ2-3, with 12 bases aligning to TRBD2. From germline, CDR1 is SGHTA and CDR2 FQGNSA. The V gene end was trimmed by 4 bases and the J gene end by 6 bases; junction bases not matched to a gene: 5. This CDR3 contains 15 residues. This CDR3 reads CASSSSGTSGDTQYF. CDR3 DNA: TGTGCCAGCAGCTCATCAGGGACTAGCGGGGATACGCAGTATTTT.

This clonotype has a single count. V gene TRBV28 combines with J gene TRBJ1-2; D unclear. V was clipped by 3 bases and J by 1 base, with 6 bases between them. Germline V lookup: CDR1 MDHEN, CDR2 SYDVKM. This CDR3 has 13 amino acids. The CDR3 sequence: CASSFAVNYGYTF. The CDR3 coding sequence is TGTGCCAGCAGTTTCGCGGTTAACTATGGCTACACCTTC.

A few counts support this clonotype. The chain couples TRBV29-1 to TRBJ2-1, with a weak D call TRBD2 (6 bases). Looked up from germline, CDR1 is SQVTM and CDR2 is ANQGSEA. This CDR3 contains 12 residues. V was pared by 6 bases and J by 8 bases, with 14 bases between. The CDR3 nucleotides are TGCAGCGTGGACGGGTGGGACTATGAGCAGTTCTTC. Translated, it gives CSVDGWDYEQFF.

The V gene is TRBV5-1, the J gene TRBJ2-5; TRBD1 matches 11 bases. Gene TRBJ2-7 matches the end of the DNA better, so the J call may be wrong. The germline gives CDR1 SGHRS, CDR2 YFSETQ. The CDR3 loop spans 15 amino acids. CDR3 nucleotide sequence: TGCGCCAGCAGCTTCGGACAGGGGGCTAATTACGAGCAGTACTTC. This translates into CASSFGQGANYEQYF.

This clonotype was found a few times. The chain carries TRBV5-1 and TRBJ2-3; D perhaps matches TRBD2 (6 bases). The ends were cut back, 0 bases at V and 4 bases at J, with 12 bases in the middle. CDR3 length: 15 residues. Looked up from germline, CDR1 is SGHRS and CDR2 is YFSETQ. The CDR3 DNA is TGCGCCAGCAGCTTGGTTCGGGGGTTGGCAGATACGCAGTATTTT. Translated, it gives CASSLVRGLADTQYF.

This chain uses TRBV7-6 with TRBJ2-5, with 7 nucleotides matching TRBD1. Looked up from germline, CDR1 is SGHVS and CDR2 is FNYEAQ. CDR3 length: 15 amino acids. J was trimmed by 0 bases and V by 4 bases; bases with no gene match: 5. This chain's CDR3 is CASSSRQGYQETQYF. CDR3 in DNA: TGTGCCAGCAGCTCCAGACAGGGTTACCAAGAGACCCAGTACTTC.

In the case of this clonotype: An end of the junction does not agree with germline; a read error may underlie this. This sequence joins TRBV5-1 and TRBJ2-5; 8 nucleotides line up with TRBD1. This CDR3 region has 19 residues. Germline V CDR1 and CDR2: SGHRS, YFSETQ. The CDR3 DNA reads TGCGCCAGCAGCTTTGCCCCCGTCGAGACAGGGGTTGTCCAAGAGACCCGGTACTTC. Protein: CASSFAPVETGVVQETRYF.

V and J are TRBV28 and TRBJ2-1, with 9 positions matching TRBD1. Germline V gene lookup returns CDR1 MDHEN and CDR2 SYDVKM. There are 15 residues in the CDR3. Trimming at V came to 8 bases and at J to 10 bases, leaving 15 bases not matched to a gene. The CDR3 spells CASLLLGQGNYEQFF. The CDR3 coding sequence is TGTGCCAGCCTTTTATTGGGACAGGGAAACTACGAGCAGTTCTTC.

The rearrangement joins TRBV27 to TRBJ2-4; 8 bases are shared with TRBD1. Unmatched junction bases numbered 11, after V lost 4 bases and J lost 9 bases. Germline CDR1 reads MNHEY; CDR2 reads SMNVEV (reference sequence). CDR3 length: 15 residues. As DNA, the CDR3 is TGTGCCAGCAGTTCCGCCTCGACAGGGGCGGGCATTCAGTACTTC. Translation: CASSSASTGAGIQYF.

This clonotype was observed a handful of times. The rearrangement joins TRBV5-6 to TRBJ2-7; 8 bases map to TRBD1. Germline values: CDR1 SGHDT, CDR2 YYEEEE. V lost 4 bases to trimming and J lost 2 bases; unmatched junction nucleotides: 5. This CDR3 is built from 14 residues. CDR3 sequence: CASSADRGTYEQYF. The CDR3 DNA sequence: TGTGCCAGCAGCGCTGACAGGGGTACCTACGAGCAGTACTTC.

This sequence joins TRBV5-1 and TRBJ2-2; unclear D gene. The V gene lost 4 bases and the J gene lost 7 bases, with 14 bases spanning the gap. This CDR3 region has 14 residues. CDR1 is SGHRS and CDR2 is YFSETQ in the germline V gene. The CDR3 DNA reads as TGCGCCAGCAGCGTATCCCGAGTGGACGGGGAGCTGTTTTTT. Its translation: CASSVSRVDGELFF.

This chain uses TRBV20-1 with TRBJ2-1; 8 nucleotides agree with TRBD1. This CDR3 has 13 amino acids. After removal of 3 bases from V and 4 bases from J, the junction contained 2 bases not matched to a gene. Germline lookup yields CDR1 DFQATT and CDR2 SNEGSKA (reference sequence). In DNA form, the CDR3 reads TGCAGTGCTAGTTGGACAGGGTACAATGAGCAGTTCTTC. As protein: CSASWTGYNEQFF.

The rearrangement links TRBV7-9 to TRBJ2-1; 8 nucleotides agree with TRBD1. V shed 5 bases, J shed 10 bases, and the junction held 13 bases outside the gene matches. The CDR3 has 15 residues. Germline CDR1 is SEHNR and CDR2 is FQNEAQ (reference sequence). The CDR3 loop reads CASSQTGGTTEEQFF. The CDR3 DNA is TGTGCCAGCAGCCAAACAGGGGGTACTACTGAAGAGCAGTTCTTC.

This clonotype was found a few times. This chain joins TRBV18 and TRBJ2-5, with 8 bases fitting TRBD1. Germline-derived CDR1 and CDR2 are KGHSH and LQKENI. The length of the CDR3 is 13 residues. The V gene end was trimmed by 5 bases and the J gene end by 7 bases; junction bases not matched to a gene: 6. CDR3 protein: CASSNQGARTQYF. In DNA, the CDR3 is TGTGCCAGCTCAAACCAGGGGGCGCGGACCCAGTACTTC.

This sequence joins TRBV5-1 and TRBJ2-2; no reliable D call. This CDR3 has 18 amino acids. Germline CDR1 and CDR2: SGHRS and YFSETQ. Trimming took off 0 bases at V and 4 bases at J, with 19 bases between the two ends. CDR3 sequence: CASSLASLSSPGTGELFF. The CDR3 coding sequence is TGCGCCAGCAGCTTGGCCAGCCTGTCCTCCCCGGGCACCGGGGAGCTGTTTTTT. Combining the CDR3 with reference TRBV5-1 and TRBJ2-2 gives the whole variable domain KAGVTQTPRYLIKTRGQQVTLSCSPISGHRSVSWYQQTPGQGLQFLFEYFSETQRNKGNFPGRFSGRQFSNSRSEMNVSTLELGDSALYLCASSLASLSSPGTGELFFGEGSRLTVL.

The rearrangement links TRBV15 to TRBJ2-2; 10 nucleotides line up with TRBD1. The length of the CDR3 is 15 residues. The ends lost 4 bases at V and 6 bases at J; junction bases unmatched: 5. The germline V gene encodes CDR1 LNHNV and CDR2 YYDKDF (reference sequence). This chain's CDR3 is CATSNPGQGAGELFF. CDR3 nucleotide sequence: TGTGCCACCAGCAACCCCGGACAGGGGGCCGGGGAGCTGTTTTTT. Drawing the rest from reference TRBV15 and TRBJ2-2, the complete variable domain is DAMVIQNPRYQVTQFGKPVTLSCSQTLNHNVMYWYQQKSSQAPKLLFHYYDKDFNNEADTPDNFQSRRPNTSFCFLDIRSPGLGDTAMYLCATSNPGQGAGELFFGEGSRLTVL.

This clonotype was observed a handful of times. The junction differs from germline at one of its ends, possibly a read error. The CDR3 DNA follows: TGTGCCAGCAGCCCCCTTGGTAGCTCCTTCGAGCAGTACTTC. Translated: CASSPLGSSFEQYF. The gene calls are TRBV3-1 and TRBJ2-7; D is uncertain. The germline V gene has CDR1 LGHDT and CDR2 YNNKEL (reference sequence). CDR3 size: 14 residues.

V gene TRBV6-5 combines with J gene TRBJ2-4; perhaps TRBD2 as D (6 bases). The J call may be incorrect, as the DNA end agrees better with TRBJ2-7. CDR1 is MNHEY and CDR2 is SVGAGI in the germline V gene. The CDR3 is made up of 14 amino acids. CDR3: CASRPTVGGYEQYF. For the CDR3, the DNA is TGTGCCAGCAGACCGACAGTGGGAGGCTACGAGCAGTACTTC.

This clonotype was seen many times. The V and J genes are TRBV2 and TRBJ2-5; tentatively, D is TRBD2 (5 bases). V dropped 3 bases and J dropped 4 bases, with 12 bases sitting between them. CDR3 length: 14 amino acids. The germline V gene has CDR1 SNHLY and CDR2 FYNNEI. This CDR3 reads CASSEWLAGETQYF. DNA for the CDR3: TGTGCCAGCAGTGAGTGGCTAGCTGGAGAGACCCAGTACTTC.

The V gene is TRBV9, the J gene TRBJ2-3; 11 nucleotides match TRBD2. CDR1 is SGDLS, CDR2 YYNGEE, per germline. The V and J ends lost 5 bases and 6 bases, in that order; junction bases with no gene match: 5. This CDR3 has 14 residues. As DNA, the CDR3 is TGTGCCAGCAGTAGCGGGGGGGCTTTTGATACGCAGTATTTT. Translating gives CASSSGGAFDTQYF.

The chain carries TRBV5-4 and TRBJ2-7; 10 nucleotides align to TRBD1. CDR1 is SGHNT, CDR2 YYREEE, per germline (reference sequence). The CDR3 is 15 residues long. V trimming: 0 bases; J trimming: 7 bases; junction bases outside the gene matches: 7. In DNA, the CDR3 is TGTGCCAGCAGCTTGGGACAGGGGGCGAATCGGGAGCAGTACTTC. Translating gives CASSLGQGANREQYF.

This clonotype was recorded only once. The V gene is TRBV14, the J gene TRBJ2-1; maybe TRBD2 (5 bases). Trimming cost V 1 base and J 11 bases, with 9 bases left between them. The CDR3 length is 12 residues. CDR1 SGHDN and CDR2 FVKESK come from the germline V gene. The CDR3 is CASSQAGDKQFF. The CDR3 DNA is TGTGCCAGCAGCCAAGCCGGGGATAAGCAGTTCTTC.